This is a list of T cell receptor beta chains from one sample in a study of monozygotic twins with inflammatory bowel disease. For each CDR3 protein, TCRdb gives one entry from its re-call of the 5' RACE reads, without DNA. This sample carries about 450,000 distinct CDR3 sequences, with about 2.6% going to the ten biggest clones. The sequenced sample consisted of blood. These receptors were collected from a human donor with ulcerative colitis or Crohn's disease, or a healthy co-twin of an affected twin (not recorded which). The CDR3 runs from the conserved cysteine through the conserved F or W.

V	J	CDR3
TRBV5-1	TRBJ2-7	CASSLALAGIDEQYF
TRBV12-3/TRBV12-4	TRBJ1-5	CARSLAVQGGPPQHF
TRBV5-1	TRBJ1-1	CASRMTQGAVGEAFF
TRBV24-1	TRBJ1-1	CATSDSGGKTEAFF
TRBV2	TRBJ2-3	CASSGTGLTDTQYF
TRBV29-1	TRBJ1-2	CSVATGTGIGYTF
TRBV4-3	TRBJ2-2	CASSQETGPNTGELFF
TRBV27	TRBJ2-1	CASLSLGGGPSYNEQFF
TRBV11-1	TRBJ2-1	CASRDSGPYNEQFF
TRBV24-1	TRBJ2-1	CATSDSGSYNEQFF
TRBV29-1	TRBJ2-7	CSVGQGVRYEQYF
TRBV29-1	TRBJ1-1	CSVIGRWNTEAFF
TRBV20-1	TRBJ1-1	CSARGGQATEAFF
TRBV10-3	TRBJ2-7	CAITRGGGLAYEQYF
TRBV12-3/TRBV12-4	TRBJ2-2	CASRTGQEHRELFF
TRBV10-3	TRBJ2-3	CAISESFRSTDTQYF
TRBV29-1	TRBJ2-1	CSARPGTVDEQFF
TRBV5-1	TRBJ2-1	CASSPGQGPEQFF
TRBV5-4	TRBJ2-7	CASSADRNSYEQYF
TRBV12-3/TRBV12-4	TRBJ2-1	CASSPPWPGEQFF
TRBV10-3	TRBJ1-1	CAISESLAEAFF
TRBV7-2	TRBJ2-3	CASSLDPGMSTDTQYF
TRBV20-1	TRBJ2-1	CSARQGAGEQFF
TRBV28	TRBJ2-7	CASRATSNEQYF
TRBV5-4	TRBJ1-1	CASSQPGQLTNTEAFF
TRBV7-9	TRBJ1-1	CASSFGGQRRSNTEAFF
TRBV28	TRBJ1-1	CASRSGDKSGDAFF
TRBV6-2/TRBV6-3	TRBJ1-1	CASSYGGDTEAFF
TRBV15	TRBJ2-7	CATSRDLARDEQYF
TRBV4-2	TRBJ2-1	CASSQDWTLAGEGYNEQFF
TRBV5-1	TRBJ2-1	CASQWVPSYNEQFF